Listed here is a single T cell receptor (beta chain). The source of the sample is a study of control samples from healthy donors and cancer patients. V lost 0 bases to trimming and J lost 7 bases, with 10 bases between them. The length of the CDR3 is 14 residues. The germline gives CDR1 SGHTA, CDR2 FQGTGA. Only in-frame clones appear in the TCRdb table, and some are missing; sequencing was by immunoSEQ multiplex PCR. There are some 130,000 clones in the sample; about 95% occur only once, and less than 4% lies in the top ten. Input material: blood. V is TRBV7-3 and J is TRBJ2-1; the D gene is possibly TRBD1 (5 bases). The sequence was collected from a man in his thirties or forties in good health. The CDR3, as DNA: TGTGCCAGCAGCTTAACCCCCAGGGCAAATGAGCAGTTCTTC. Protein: CASSLTPRANEQFF.